The rows below give T cell receptor beta chains drawn from one sample of a study of T cell repertoires in cytomegalovirus infection. TCRdb independently ran MiXCR on the reads; one entry per CDR3 protein. The sample lists almost 550,000 distinct CDR3 sequences; 15% to 20% were seen once. Sequencing was carried out using CD8+ T cells from PBMCs. Every receptor here comes from a human donor in good health (CMV status not recorded). Some clones in this sample may be carry-over from other donors' samples. Both conserved end residues are trimmed from each CDR3.

length: 13; V: TRBV5-1; J: TRBJ2-1; CDR3: ASSRDAGVNGEQF
length: 11; V: TRBV30; J: TRBJ2-7; CDR3: AWSASPPYEQY
length: 10; V: TRBV11-2; J: TRBJ2-5; CDR3: ASSLGTGTQY
length: 13; V: TRBV5-1; J: TRBJ2-3; CDR3: ASRPRDGGQGTQY
length: 14; V: TRBV7-9; J: TRBJ2-5; CDR3: ASSPPGTSAQETQY
length: 13; V: TRBV20-1; J: TRBJ1-3; CDR3: SARADRPSGNTIY
length: 15; V: TRBV9; J: TRBJ2-1; CDR3: ASSPHRKVRPFDEQF
length: 13; V: TRBV9; J: TRBJ2-1; CDR3: ASSSQGEEGNEQF
length: 13; V: TRBV20-1; J: TRBJ1-3; CDR3: SARDRGLTGNTIY
length: 12; V: TRBV13; J: TRBJ2-7; CDR3: ASSSRTGFEEQY